This TCR beta chain is from a study of cytomegalovirus exposure and HLA in healthy donors. The germline CDR1 and CDR2 sequences are SGHRS and YFSETQ. Trimming cost V 3 bases and J 1 base, with 7 bases left between them. The CDR3 covers 13 residues. The donors belonged to the roughly 110-subject validation cohort, separate from the roughly 720-subject first cohort. Study conclusions and caveats: 150 or so TCR beta chains were listed as cytomegalovirus-associated. There were a few CMV-associated chains whose specificity for CMV antigens was confirmed in vitro.

Libraries were prepared by immunoSEQ multiplex PCR; TCRdb keeps only in-frame clonotypes and omits some of them. The table records under 200,000 clones, under 90% of them present only once. For this clone: Its target is unknown.

The chain uses TRBV5-1 and TRBJ1-1, with D uncertain. Sample: PBMCs. The clonotype comes from a man aged 18 to 29 in good health and CMV-seropositive. The CDR3 DNA reads as TGCGCCAGCAGCTCCGCAGGGAACACTGAAGCTTTCTTT. Residues: CASSSAGNTEAFF. Supplemented by reference TRBV5-1 and TRBJ1-1, the full variable domain reads KAGVTQTPRYLIKTRGQQVTLSCSPISGHRSVSWYQQTPGQGLQFLFEYFSETQRNKGNFPGRFSGRQFSNSRSEMNVSTLELGDSALYLCASSSAGNTEAFFGQGTRLTVV.